A selection of T cell receptor beta chains follows, all from one sample in a study of blood T cell repertoires in COVID-19. The data were produced by immunoSEQ multiplex PCR, yet TCRdb's version contains in-frame clones alone and is incomplete. This table holds roughly 500,000 clones, more than 75% found once. Sequencing was done on a sample of PBMCs or T cells enriched from blood (not recorded which). The origin of the receptors is a woman in her 40s who had recovered from COVID-19. The CDR3 runs from the conserved cysteine through the conserved F or W. The D gene is left open where the match is weak. A row's size may be missing; if present it is once, few, many or a size class.

clone_size	j_call	d_call	v_call	cdr3_nt	cdr3_aa
-	TRBJ1-4	-	TRBV5-4	TGTGCCAGCAGTTTGGGTCGGGTGGGGCAGGGCCGAAATGAAAAACTGTTTTTT	CASSLGRVGQGRNEKLFF
-	TRBJ1-1	-	TRBV12-3/TRBV12-4	TGTGCCAGCAGTCCCACTAACGACCCTGAAGCTTTCTTT	CASSPTNDPEAFF
-	TRBJ2-2	TRBD2	TRBV11-3	TGTGCCAGCAGCTTAGCTCCTAGCGGGAGTAACGGGGAGCTGTTTTTT	CASSLAPSGSNGELFF
-	TRBJ2-5	-	TRBV14	TGTGCCAGCAGCCAAGATTGGGGACTTGGCTCGGAGACCCAGTACTTC	CASSQDWGLGSETQYF
-	TRBJ2-3	TRBD2	TRBV6-2/TRBV6-3	TGTGCCAGCAGTTACTCGATCGGCGGGAGGGCCAGGGATACGCAGTATTTT	CASSYSIGGRARDTQYF
-	TRBJ2-7	TRBD1	TRBV10-1	TGCGCCAGCAGTACCCCGGGACAGGGCGAAGCCGAGCAGTACTTC	CASSTPGQGEAEQYF
-	TRBJ1-5	TRBD1	TRBV7-9	TGTGCCAGCAGCTTAGGGACAGGGACTTATAGCAATCAGCCCCAGCATTTT	CASSLGTGTYSNQPQHF
once	TRBJ2-7	TRBD1	TRBV27	TGTGCCAGCAGTCCTTACTCGACAGGGGGCATTTACGAGCAGTACTTC	CASSPYSTGGIYEQYF
-	TRBJ2-5	TRBD1	TRBV7-6	TGTGCCAGCAGCTTAGTGGGACAGGGAGAGACCCAGTACTTC	CASSLVGQGETQYF
-	TRBJ1-1	TRBD1	TRBV7-9	TGTGCCAGCGGACAGGGGAACACTGAAGCTTTCTTT	CASGQGNTEAFF
-	TRBJ1-2	TRBD1	TRBV11-3	TGTGCCAGCAGCTACAGGGGCGACTATGGCTACACCTTC	CASSYRGDYGYTF
-	TRBJ2-1	TRBD2	TRBV6-1	TGTGCCAGCAGTGTAAGGTTCGAGCGGGAGCCCAATGAGCAGTTCTTC	CASSVRFEREPNEQFF
-	TRBJ1-2	-	TRBV7-8	TGTGCCAGCAGCCCAGACAGTAACTATGGCTACACCTTC	CASSPDSNYGYTF
-	TRBJ2-7	TRBD1	TRBV3-1/TRBV3-2	TGTGCCAGCAGCCACGCGACAGGGGGCCTAACCTACGAGCAGTACTTC	CASSHATGGLTYEQYF
-	TRBJ2-5	-	TRBV29-1	TGCAGCGTTGGCGCCAGGGCTAAAGAGACCCAGTACTTC	CSVGARAKETQYF
-	TRBJ2-4	-	TRBV7-9	TGTGCCAGCAGCTCTAGTCGGGAGAACCTAGCCAAAAACATTCAGTACTTC	CASSSSRENLAKNIQYF
-	TRBJ2-7	TRBD2	TRBV6-5	TGTGCCAGCCGCCCTAGCGGGAGCTACGAGCAGTACTTC	CASRPSGSYEQYF
-	TRBJ2-7	TRBD2	TRBV6-5	TGTGCCAGCAGTACCAGGGGAAGCGGGGGCTACGAGCAGTACTTC	CASSTRGSGGYEQYF
once	TRBJ1-2	TRBD1	TRBV19	TGTGCCAGTAGTCGCCCTCGCACGGTTGGGGGACAGGGTACCTATGGCTACACCTTC	CASSRPRTVGGQGTYGYTF
few	TRBJ1-2	-	TRBV11-3	TGTGCCAGCAGCTTAGGGCAGGGTGGCAGTGGCTACACCTTC	CASSLGQGGSGYTF
-	TRBJ1-2	-	TRBV5-8	TGTGCCAGCAGCTTGGCGCCCGGGACTCGAGGCTACACCTTC	CASSLAPGTRGYTF
few	TRBJ2-1	-	TRBV14	TGTGCCAGCAGCCAATGGGTTAGCGGTGAGCAGTTCTTC	CASSQWVSGEQFF
-	TRBJ2-5	TRBD1	TRBV12-5	TGTGCTAGTGGTTTGGGGACAGGGGGGAGAGAGGAGACCCAGTACTTC	CASGLGTGGREETQYF
-	TRBJ2-6	TRBD1	TRBV7-9	TGTGCCAGCAGCCCGGGACAGGGGGGTTCTGGGGCCAACGTCCTGACTTTC	CASSPGQGGSGANVLTF
-	TRBJ2-1	TRBD2	TRBV24-1	TGTGCCACCAGTGAGTCTCTAGCGGGAGTGGACAATGAGCAGTTCTTC	CATSESLAGVDNEQFF
-	TRBJ1-5	-	TRBV12-5	TGTGCTAGTGGGACAGGTACCCGGCAGCCCCAGCATTTT	CASGTGTRQPQHF
-	TRBJ2-1	TRBD1	TRBV5-8	TGTGCCAGCAGCTCGGGGACAGGGTTGACCTACAATGAGCAGTTCTTC	CASSSGTGLTYNEQFF
-	TRBJ1-5	-	TRBV19	TGTGCCAGTAGTAAAAGGGGCGGAGGCAATCAGCCCCAGCATTTT	CASSKRGGGNQPQHF
-	TRBJ1-5	-	TRBV15	TGTGCCACCAGCGGTTACAGGGTTCAGCCCCAGCATTTT	CATSGYRVQPQHF
-	TRBJ2-5	-	TRBV11-3	TGTGCCAGCAGCTCCGTAGGAGGGCTCCTCTTCCAAGAGACCCAGTACTTC	CASSSVGGLLFQETQYF
-	TRBJ2-1	-	TRBV3-1/TRBV3-2	TGTGCCAGCAGCGCCCTCAGTGAGCAGTTCTTC	CASSALSEQFF
-	TRBJ2-7	TRBD2	TRBV7-7	TGTGCTAGCAGCTTAGGGCCGGGGGGTAGCTCCTACGAGCAGTACTTC	CASSLGPGGSSYEQYF
-	TRBJ1-5	TRBD1	TRBV4-3	TGCGCCAGCAGCTTTTCCTGGGGAGGACAGGGGGCTGGTCAGCCCCAGCATTTT	CASSFSWGGQGAGQPQHF
few	TRBJ1-1	-	TRBV7-8	TGTGCCAGCAGACCCCTCGCGGGGGACGGCACTGAAGCTTTCTTT	CASRPLAGDGTEAFF
-	TRBJ1-6	-	TRBV6-1	TGTGCCAGCAGTGAGGACAGCTTAAATTCACCCCTCCACTTT	CASSEDSLNSPLHF
-	TRBJ2-1	-	TRBV10-1	TGCGCCAGCAGTGCCCAAGTAGGGGTAGGTGAGCAGTTCTTC	CASSAQVGVGEQFF
-	TRBJ2-1	TRBD2	TRBV10-2	TGCGCCAGCAGTGAACGCGGGAGTCAGGGTTATACCAATGAGCAGTTCTTC	CASSERGSQGYTNEQFF
-	TRBJ1-2	-	TRBV5-1	TGCGCCAGCAGCCCCGACCGGGGTGGCTACACCTTC	CASSPDRGGYTF
-	TRBJ1-4	TRBD1	TRBV19	TGTGCCAGTAGTATCCCGGACAGGGGACATGAAAAACTGTTTTTT	CASSIPDRGHEKLFF
-	TRBJ2-3	TRBD2	TRBV5-6	TGTGCCAGCAGCTCCGAGGGAGCGGGAGGGCTAGATACGCAGTATTTT	CASSSEGAGGLDTQYF